This TCR beta chain was found in a study of blood T cell repertoires in COVID-19. Study summary: The origin of the acute and convalescent COVID-19 samples was the United States, Italy and Spain. T cells, B-cell-depleted T cells, or PBMCs provided the cDNA or gDNA that served as material.

The J segment lost 6 bases and the V segment lost 6 bases, leaving 8 bases of the junction unmatched. The CDR3 loop spans 14 amino acids. Germline values: CDR1 ENHRY, CDR2 SYGVKD. Under the authors' procedure: The assay estimated nucleated cells by amplifying reference gene primers. Sequencing used immunoSEQ multiplex PCR; TCRdb keeps in-frame clones, though not all of them. For V, J and clone size, that table is used; D and trimming come from the DNA. The table has about 160,000 clones, over 80% seen once. The source material was peripheral blood. J is TRBJ1-5 and V is TRBV10-3, with TRBD1 matching over 7 bases. The TCR comes from a woman older than 75 with active or convalescent COVID-19. Here the CDR3 reads CAIRAGTDGQPQHF. For the CDR3, the DNA is TGTGCCATCAGGGCCGGGACAGATGGTCAGCCCCAGCATTTT.